This TCR beta chain emerged from a study of T-cell memory formation after mild COVID-19. Trimming removed 6 bases from V and 0 bases from J; junction bases left unmatched: 5. Germline CDR1 and CDR2: MNHNS and SASEGT. CDR3 length: 15 amino acids. As to this clonotype: Its antigen is not identified.

Using constant-segment primers, 5'RACE produced TCR alpha and TCR beta cDNA libraries carrying sample barcodes and UMIs. Using its own MiXCR run on the 5' RACE reads, TCRdb lists one record per CDR3 protein. This table holds around 320,000 distinct CDR3 sequences, around 30% found once. General observations from the study: Several responding clones turned up in pre-infection memory, indicating that cross-reactive memory may have taken part. CD4+ contracting clones lay mainly in CM and EM, CD8+ ones in EMRA.

This chain uses TRBV6-1 with TRBJ1-1; 9 bases match TRBD1. The receptor's source is an adult woman who had mild COVID-19 (a few samples of this study predate the infection). Cell type and time point are not known. Sample: PBMCs or a T cell subset sorted from them (not recorded which). Here the CDR3 reads CASRTGQGMNTEAFF. The CDR3 nucleotides are TGTGCCAGCAGGACCGGACAGGGGATGAACACTGAAGCTTTCTTT.